The 14 T cell receptor beta chains below all came from one sample that was sequenced in a study of T cells in Graves' hyperthyroidism and ophthalmopathy. Amplification yielded TCR beta CDR3 regions, with RNA transcripts as the source. Initially, a first-round RT-PCR of the TCR CDR3 employed the HTBI primer set. TCRdb re-derived calls from the multiplex PCR reads in MiXCR, one entry per CDR3 protein. The table includes about 720,000 distinct CDR3 sequences, about a sixth detected once. The specimen sequenced was blood. The receptors come from a man aged 18 to 35 with Graves' hyperthyroidism.

The sample holds many counts of this clonotype. The chain joins TRBV7-2 to TRBJ2-3, with TRBD2 identical over 12 bases. The V gene end was trimmed by 1 base and the J gene end by 6 bases; junction bases not matched to a gene: 11. Germline-derived CDR1 and CDR2 are SGHTA and FQGNSA. The CDR3 covers 18 residues. CDR3 DNA: TGTGCCAGCAGCTTAGTCCGACTAGCGGGAGCCGGCGTCGATACGCAGTATTTT. Translating it yields CASSLVRLAGAGVDTQYF.

This clonotype was detected many times. The gene calls are TRBV3-1 and TRBJ2-5; D remains unclear. The CDR3 covers 12 residues. Between the trimmed V and J ends, which lost 3 bases and 4 bases, there was a span of 6 bases. Germline CDR1 LGHDT, CDR2 YNNKEL (reference sequence). In DNA, the CDR3 is TGTGCCAGCAGCCAGGGTACAGAGACCCAGTACTTC. Amino acid sequence: CASSQGTETQYF.

This clonotype was counted only a few times. J is TRBJ1-2 and V is TRBV7-3, with unresolved D. The V gene's germline CDR1 is SGHTA and CDR2 FQGTGA. This CDR3 is built from 15 residues. Between the trimmed V and J ends, which lost 4 bases and 6 bases, there was a span of 18 bases. CDR3 loop: CASSSQAVPGHGYTF. The CDR3 DNA reads TGTGCCAGCAGCTCCCAGGCCGTGCCGGGTCATGGCTACACCTTC. The full variable domain, its missing parts supplied by reference TRBV7-3 and TRBJ1-2, is GAGVSQTPSNKVTEKGKYVELRCDPISGHTALYWYRQSLGQGPEFLIYFQGTGAADDSGLPNDRFFAVRPEGSVSTLKIQRTERGDSAVYLCASSSQAVPGHGYTFGSGTRLTVV.

Note on this clonotype: At one of its ends the junction is not consistent with the germline gene, which may arise from a read error. The chain joins TRBV7-7 to TRBJ2-1, with 8 bases matching TRBD2. The CDR3 loop spans 16 amino acids. CDR1 and CDR2 (germline): SSHAT, FNYEAQ (reference sequence). CDR3 amino acids: CASSPESSGSYNEQFF. CDR3 in DNA: TGTGCTAGCAGCCCGGAATCTAGCGGGTCCTACAATGAGCAGTTCTTC. The variable domain in full, with the rest retrieved from reference TRBV7-7 and TRBJ2-1, is GAGVSQSPRYKVTKRGQDVTLRCDPISSHATLYWYQQALGQGPEFLTYFNYEAQPDKSGLPSDRFSAERPEGSISTLTIQRTEQRDSAMYRCASSPESSGSYNEQFFGPGTRLTVL.

This clonotype was observed a few times. V usage is TRBV5-6 and J usage is TRBJ1-1, with D tentatively TRBD1 (6 bases). The CDR3 runs 15 residues. The germline gives CDR1 SGHDT, CDR2 YYEEEE. Trimming left V 4 bases short and J 7 bases short, with 20 bases between. CDR3 protein: CASSPRGGKTNEAFF. CDR3 sequence (DNA): TGTGCCAGCAGCCCGAGAGGGGGAAAAACGAATGAAGCTTTCTTT.

This clonotype was picked up many times. The chain is built from TRBV6-1 and TRBJ1-5, with TRBD1 matching over 7 bases. CDR3 length equals 17 residues. The germline V gene encodes CDR1 MNHNS and CDR2 SASEGT. V lost 5 bases and J lost 1; bases outside the gene matches: 11. For the CDR3, the DNA is TGTGCCAGCAGTTACGGTCGACAGGGAGGAAGCAATCAGCCCCAGCATTTT. Amino acid sequence: CASSYGRQGGSNQPQHF.

This clonotype was detected ten times or more. The chain joins TRBV30 to TRBJ2-5; 9 bases agree with TRBD1. The CDR3 consists of 14 residues. Trimming took 3 bases from V and 4 from J; bases not matched to a gene: 6. CDR1 is GTSNPN, CDR2 SVGIG, per germline (reference sequence). CDR3 region: CAWRGQGLGETQYF. CDR3 bases: TGTGCCTGGAGGGGACAGGGATTAGGAGAGACCCAGTACTTC.

The chain links TRBV28 to TRBJ2-5; 11 bases align to TRBD2. CDR1 MDHEN and CDR2 SYDVKM come from the germline V gene. This CDR3 has 18 amino acids. V shed 6 bases and J 2 bases; nucleotides not matched to a gene: 14. The CDR3 region is CASRPSLAGGMEQETQYF. CDR3 sequence (DNA): TGTGCCAGCAGACCTTCTCTAGCGGGAGGAATGGAACAAGAGACCCAGTACTTC.

This clonotype occurred many times. The chain joins TRBV2 to TRBJ1-3, with 7 bases identical to TRBD1. Trimming at V came to 11 bases and at J to 1 base, leaving 17 bases not matched to a gene. The CDR3 is 17 residues long. Germline CDR1 SNHLY, CDR2 FYNNEI. The CDR3 spells CACLPGQSLRSGNTIYF. The CDR3 DNA follows: TGTGCCTGCCTTCCGGGACAGAGTCTCCGGTCTGGAAACACCATATATTTT.

This clonotype has ten or more counts. This chain connects TRBV12-3 or TRBV12-4 to TRBJ2-5, with a possible D match to TRBD1 (5 bases). The CDR3 is made up of 15 amino acids. The V and J ends lost 6 bases and 3 bases respectively, with 17 bases between them. The CDR3 loop reads CASSPVDSQKETQYF. In DNA, the CDR3 is TGTGCCAGCAGCCCTGTTGACAGTCAGAAAGAGACCCAGTACTTC.

The table lists this clonotype with many counts. This rearrangement joins TRBV5-6 to TRBJ1-1, with 9 bases lining up with TRBD1. Germline values: CDR1 SGHDT, CDR2 YYEEEE. J lost 2 bases, V lost 4 bases, and 6 bases had no gene match. This CDR3 has 15 residues. CDR3 residues: CASSAGDRENTEAFF. CDR3 nucleotides: TGTGCCAGCAGCGCCGGGGACAGGGAAAACACTGAAGCTTTCTTT.

A word on this clonotype: A much more abundant neighbour one base away suggests this may be a read error. V gene TRBV20-1 combines with J gene TRBJ1-5; TRBD1 might be the D (5 bases). This CDR3 region has 14 residues. With 2 bases removed from V and 11 bases from J, the gap between germline ends came to 19 bases. In germline, CDR1 is DFQATT, CDR2 SNEGSKA (reference sequence). CDR3 sequence reads: CSARRARGTVAQHF. CDR3 bases: TGCAGTGCTAGACGGGCACGGGGGACCGTGGCCCAGCATTTT.

This clonotype was seen only a few times. A much larger clone lies a single base off, so this may be a read error. This chain joins TRBV2 and TRBJ1-1; 7 nucleotides line up with TRBD1. CDR1 and CDR2 (germline): SNHLY, FYNNEI. This CDR3 has 13 amino acids. The CDR3 reads CASREQGNTGAFF. CDR3 nucleotide sequence: TGTGCCAGCAGAGAACAGGGGAACACTGGAGCTTTCTTT.

There are many counts of this clonotype. The chain joins TRBV28 to TRBJ2-1, with D possibly called TRBD1 or TRBD2 (5 bases each). V was pared by 2 bases and J by 4 bases, with 9 bases between. The CDR3 is 14 amino acids. Per the germline V gene, CDR1 is MDHEN and CDR2 is SYDVKM. The CDR3 reads CASSLGTKYNEQFF. The CDR3, as DNA: TGTGCCAGCAGTTTAGGGACCAAATACAATGAGCAGTTCTTC.